Below, one T cell receptor (beta chain) is given with its context. It lacks a known antigen. A junction boundary mismatches the germline segment, possibly from a read error. Library construction relied on the immunoSEQ multiplex PCR assay. A mixture of 60 forward primers for TCR Vbeta segments and 13 reverse primers for TCR Jbeta segments was used in the multiplex PCR. The CDR3 region of rearranged TCR beta genes was amplified from genomic DNA with a multiplex PCR assay. Amplified TCR beta libraries were sequenced as 87-base-pair reads on the Illumina HiSeq System. Regarding the original processing steps: In a later analysis, tens of millions of unique TCR beta chains were counted across the 666 repertoires, and approximately 11 million of these chains were shared by at least two donors. Raw reads were error-corrected and collapsed into unique sequences by a nearest-neighbor algorithm in which closely related sequences were merged to remove PCR and sequencing errors. V, D and J gene segments were assigned by aligning CDR3 sequences to IMGT reference sequences. Each retained sequence needed at least a six-nucleotide match to both a V gene segment and a J gene segment. A rearrangement was called productive if the CDR3 had no stop codons and remained in frame with V and J, and every other rearrangement was called non-productive. Following IMGT convention, CDR3 was defined as the stretch from the second conserved V-encoded cysteine up to the conserved J-encoded phenylalanine. In an earlier analysis of around 540 of the donors, sequences lacking an unambiguous match to a single V gene segment were excluded. In an earlier analysis of around 590 of the donors, a V segment was called functional when productive rearrangements were above 56.7%, and segregating when the standard deviation between donors exceeded 5%. A statistical classification framework was built for diagnosing cytomegalovirus status from the catalog of TCR beta chain sequences. V and J gene assignment, in a later analysis, came from comparing TCR nucleotide sequences with IMGT/GENE-DB human TR gene sequences. A later analysis assigned CDR3 sequences and most-parsimonious VDJ recombination scenarios with the TCRdist pipeline. In a later analysis, each TCR beta chain was defined by its CDR3 amino acid sequence together with its V-gene family, and reads lacking a unique V-gene family were excluded. In a later analysis, 450 to 600 highly shared, low-generation-probability nucleotide sequences were removed to address suspected cross-contamination and a sequencing artifact. A later analysis calculated a clonal expansion index for each public chain from normalized within-repertoire ranks of inferred template counts. In a later analysis, generation probabilities were computed using a VDJ recombination model fitted to out-of-frame rearrangements, and the results were checked against IGoR. In a later analysis, hypergeometric tests were used to score TCR-TCR, TCR-HLA and TCR-CMV co-occurrence, with a repertoire-size bias correction applied to TCR pairs. To estimate false discovery rates, a later analysis permuted the HLA or CMV assignments 20 times. A later analysis grouped co-occurring TCRs with DBSCAN, adding TCRdist sequence similarity when clustering within HLA-allele-positive subsets. Repertoires with fewer than 30,000 or more than 120,000 public chains, plus five repertoires with anomalous nucleotide sharing, were excluded from co-occurrence clustering. The table comes from immuneACCESS by way of TCRdb, which keeps in-frame sequences with V and J called. Part of the clones is missing from these tables; in studies checked, under half for an unresolved V gene and the rest for unknown reasons. That table is the source of V, J and clone size, and D and trimming were worked out from the DNA. The sample table holds roughly 60,000 clones. Roughly 2% of the sample goes to the ten largest clones.

The CDR3, from cysteine to phenylalanine, totals 8 residues. Left in the record is the CDR3 DNA by itself, 24 bases read in frame from the first base. CDR1 is given as WSHSY and CDR2 as SAAADI, both from the germline V gene. The cohort was made up of hundreds of healthy bone marrow donors. At the time of sampling, all cohort members were nominally healthy, though unrecorded immune exposures were likely present. The donor tested CMV seronegative, placing the donor among the 350 to 400 seronegative members of the cohort. Every donor gave a peripheral blood sample, and the peripheral blood mononuclear cells from that sample were used for TCR beta sequencing. Genomic DNA extraction from the blood cell samples was performed with the Qiagen DNeasy Blood Extraction Kit. The data were taken from a study of cytomegalovirus exposure and HLA in healthy donors (dated by TCRdb to between 2016 and 2019). About the full investigation: An earlier analysis of around 600 of the donors reported 276 Gb of sequence data and 100 million to 130 million unique TCR beta sequences from about 200 million T cells. Of the roughly 400 genotyped donors, over 65% fell in the genetic ancestry cluster associated with self-reported Caucasian donors. An earlier analysis of a few hundred of the donors applied high-throughput TCR beta sequencing to assess whether each TCR beta V gene segment acted as functional or pseudogenic. Rather than drawing on any new phenotypic data, the later analysis identified candidate immune exposures from TCR beta sequences and the way those sequences occurred across donors. Every repertoire in the discovery cohort had been generated on one and the same sequencing platform. Typing coverage varied by locus: 629-630 donors for A, B, C, DRB1 and DQB1; roughly 520 for DQA1; more than 600 for DPA1; roughly 450 for DPB1. Along with the roughly 610-subject first cohort, a separate validation cohort of more than 90 different subjects was used. An early release that covered about 600 HLA-typed donors contained about 300 gigabases of sequencing data and 75 million to 100 million unique TCR sequences. A later genetic analysis took genome-wide SNP genotypes for 398 of the 666 donors and used that subset as a discovery cohort. Donor age, sex, ethnicity and CMV serostatus were compiled alongside the repertoire data. Several DR-DQ haplotypes were handled as single units for association and clustering because linkage in the cohort was strong. To predict cytomegalovirus infection status, the study brought together high-throughput TCR immunosequencing, statistical association of individual TCRs with disease status, and machine learning. To study patterns of TCR occurrence, a later analysis re-analyzed previously published TCR beta repertoires from just over 650 donors and added high-resolution HLA genotyping. The study aimed to test whether cataloging public T cell receptors could reveal signatures of past pathogen exposure. On average, around 230,000 unique TCR beta nucleotide sequences were sequenced per donor among a few hundred genotyped donors of the cohort, with roughly a sixth of those sequences being non-productive. Both class I and class II loci were covered by HLA typing, at four-digit resolution. Using immunosequencing, the study profiled T cell repertoires from approximately 700 subjects and related those repertoires to cytomegalovirus serostatus.

Points the paper makes about the study in general: The authors suggested that the approach could potentially be generalized to other disease states and immunological phenotypes. Roughly 15 rarely observed V segments, including chromosome 9 orphons, were excluded from the earlier analysis of several hundred of the donors because counts were too low. The classifier was reported to diagnose cytomegalovirus status with high specificity and sensitivity in both the original and validation cohorts. A further reported finding was that TCR beta sequences accurately predicted the HLA-A and HLA-B alleles for most subjects in the first cohort. In an earlier analysis of around 600 of the donors, most TCR beta V segments were observed in productive rearrangements about 90% or about 30% of the time, broadly matching IMGT annotations. In a later genetic analysis, fewer N-insertions in productive TCRs were reported among donors in an Asian-associated ancestry cluster than the roughly 700-donor mean. Some IMGT-functional V segments, including TRBV6-2 and TRBV6-3, could not be distinguished by the 87-base-pair reads and were therefore excluded. Linkage disequilibrium might explain the correlated functional status among segregating V segments, but an unknown experimental factor could not be ruled out. In a later analysis, the rate of TCR association differed among HLA loci, with DRB1 alleles having the most associated TCRs and HLA-C alleles having the fewest. In a later analysis, HLA-associated TCR beta chains were found to be more clonally expanded and to have lower generation probabilities than equally common non-associated chains. Strong co-occurrence of HLA alleles, especially DR and DQ, made assigning TCR associations to individual alleles difficult. For the cohort, immune exposure information was limited to CMV serostatus. A total of some 180 TCR beta chains were listed by the study as associated with cytomegalovirus. While some public TCRs were present in many individuals, most TCR sequences turned up only very rarely across donors. Three of the identified cytomegalovirus-associated TCR beta chains were confirmed in vitro to be specific for cytomegalovirus antigens. A later genetic analysis associated a missense DCLRE1C variant with V-gene and J-gene trimming of TCR beta chains, and an independent cohort replicated the association. A later analysis reported that several top co-occurrence clusters appeared linked to parvovirus B19, influenza, CMV and Epstein-Barr virus. A later analysis associated about 17,000 TCR beta sequences with specific HLA alleles at a false discovery rate of 0.05. Sequencing depth was assumed to be roughly uniform across donors in the presence/absence analyses, though that assumption may not hold. This cohort had only TCR beta chains sequenced, and the lack of alpha or paired-chain data limited which features could be detected. Because some donors lacked HLA typing at each locus, the association tests relied only on the typed subset. In a later analysis, most CMV-associated TCR beta chains were found to appear HLA-restricted, with HLA associations seemingly driven largely by CMV exposure. The sequencing pipeline was judged likely to have produced a cluster of highly shared sequence variants as a technical artifact.

Input material: PBMCs. The sequence was obtained from a woman aged 18-29 years in good health and CMV-seronegative. The V gene is TRBV10-2 and the J gene is TRBJ2-7; the best D guess is TRBD1, with 6 bases matching. For the CDR3, the sequence is CASRVQGF. Read as DNA, the sequence is TGCGCCAGCAGGGTACAGGGCTTC.